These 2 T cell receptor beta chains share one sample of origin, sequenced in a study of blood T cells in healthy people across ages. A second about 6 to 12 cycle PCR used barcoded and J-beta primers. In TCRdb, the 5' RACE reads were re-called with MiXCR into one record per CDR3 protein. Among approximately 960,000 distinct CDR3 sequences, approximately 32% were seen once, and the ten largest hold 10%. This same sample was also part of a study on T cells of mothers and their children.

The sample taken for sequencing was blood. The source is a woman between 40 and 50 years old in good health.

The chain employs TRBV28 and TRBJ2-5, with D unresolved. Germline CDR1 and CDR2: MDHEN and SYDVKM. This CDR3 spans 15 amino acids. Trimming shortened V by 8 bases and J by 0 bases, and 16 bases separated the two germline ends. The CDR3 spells CASSAVRQYQETQYF. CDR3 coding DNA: TGTGCCAGCTCTGCGGTGAGGCAGTACCAAGAGACCCAGTACTTC.

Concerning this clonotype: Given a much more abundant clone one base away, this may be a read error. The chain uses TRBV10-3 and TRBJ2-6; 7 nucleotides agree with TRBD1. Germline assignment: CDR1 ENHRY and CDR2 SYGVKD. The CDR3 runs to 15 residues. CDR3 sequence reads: CATQNRGSGANALTF. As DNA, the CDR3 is TGTGCCACCCAAAACAGGGGTTCTGGGGCCAACGCCCTGACTTTC.